This TCR beta chain was observed in a study of cytomegalovirus exposure and HLA in healthy donors. It was with 60 Vbeta and 13 Jbeta primers that the PCR ran. The assay was immunoSEQ multiplex PCR, and TCRdb's table has in-frame clones only and misses some. This sample has about 160,000 clones; 75% to 90% occur once, and the top ten carry 1.5% to 2%. This clone has just a few counts. Sequencing used PBMCs. The TCR sequence derives from a woman younger than 30 in good health and CMV-seronegative.

The CDR3 reads CASDNSANSNQPQHF. As DNA, the CDR3 is TGTGCCAGCGACAATTCCGCGAATAGCAATCAGCCCCAGCATTTT. This chain joins TRBV28 and TRBJ1-5; D gene uncertain. Germline values: CDR1 MDHEN, CDR2 SYDVKM. V was pared by 8 bases and J by 0 bases, with 14 bases between. The CDR3 contains 15 residues.